This T cell receptor beta chain was profiled in a study of OX40 agonist ivuxolimab in advanced cancers. This CDR3 comprises 14 residues. CDR1 MNHEY and CDR2 SMNVEV come from the germline V gene (reference sequence). V lost 8 bases, J lost 1 base, and 3 bases stayed unmatched. TCRdb keeps only in-frame clones here, not all; method: immunoSEQ multiplex PCR. The sample lists about 69,000 clones; 80% to 90% were seen once. This sample comprised CD4+ or CD8+ T cells sorted from blood, obtained in a trial of the OX40 agonist ivuxolimab. This TCR came from an adult with an advanced solid tumor such as melanoma, head and neck, liver or kidney cancer. The chain is built from TRBV27 and TRBJ2-5; 11 bases fit TRBD2. The CDR3 is CASWTSGPQETQYF. The CDR3 nucleotides are TGTGCCAGCTGGACTAGCGGGCCCCAAGAGACCCAGTACTTC.